The clone carrying this TCR beta chain appeared a few times. This CDR3 is 13 amino acids long. In germline, CDR1 is SGHTA, CDR2 FQGNSA. The germline V and J ends were trimmed by 5 bases and 2 bases, with 9 bases remaining between them. Researchers attached unique molecular identifiers to individual cDNA molecules. Each CDR3 protein is one row after TCRdb ran MiXCR on the 5' RACE reads. The table shows 75,000 to 100,000 distinct CDR3 sequences, with about 15% occurring only once. This entry belongs to a study of early T cells in non-severe SARS-CoV-2 infection. Study information: RNA in bulk from unsorted whole blood was sequenced, and chains were unpaired.

Sequencing was carried out using whole blood. The clonotype was recovered from an adult who was a healthcare worker with PCR-confirmed SARS-CoV-2 infection or an uninfected control (not recorded which). The chain couples TRBV7-2 to TRBJ2-5; D may be TRBD1 or TRBD2 (5 bases each). CDR3 bases: TGTGCCAGCAGCCAGGGACGGCAAGAGACCCAGTACTTC. Its translation is CASSQGRQETQYF.